The sequence of this T cell receptor (beta chain) was determined in a study of shared clonotypes between healthy human individuals. With respect to this clone: The antigen remains unidentified.

Findings and caveats of the study: Naive subsets, compared against memory subsets, generally had larger estimated richness values.

CD45RA+ naive and CD45RA-negative memory subsets were separated from CD4+ cells. In the original processing: ImmunoSEQ output held junction-only sequences without quality scores, so filtering differed. Generated by immunoSEQ multiplex PCR, the TCRdb table keeps only in-frame clones and is missing some. Clone size and V and J calls were adopted from that table, with D and trimming inferred from the DNA. The sample consists of approximately 2.1 million clones, more than 85% of them appearing once. This CDR3 region has 14 residues. V shed 6 bases and J 2 bases; nucleotides not matched to a gene: 5. Per germline, CDR1 MNHEY and CDR2 SMNVEV (reference sequence).

The sequenced material came from naive CD4+ T cells from PBMCs. The subset here: CD45RA+ positively selected. The chain joins TRBV27 to TRBJ2-7; 9 bases agree with TRBD1. The origin of this receptor is a man aged 18 to 30 in good health. Some clones in this sample may be carry-over from other donors' samples. The CDR3 loop reads CASSFRDRAYEQYF. CDR3 DNA sequence: TGTGCCAGCAGCTTCCGGGACAGGGCCTACGAGCAGTACTTC.